This TCR beta chain was identified in a study of T cell changes during pregnancy in multiple sclerosis. V was clipped by 6 bases and J by 7 bases; unmatched bases: 14. There are 15 residues in the CDR3. Per germline, CDR1 SEHNR and CDR2 FQNEAQ (reference sequence). The data were produced by immunoSEQ multiplex PCR, yet TCRdb's version contains in-frame clones alone and is incomplete. The sample consists of fewer than 45,000 clones, around 92% of them appearing once. The J gene is TRBJ2-5, the V gene TRBV7-9, with 7 nucleotides matching TRBD1. The sequence derives from a female donor with multiple sclerosis, enrolled in a pregnancy study. Source: CD8+ T cells from peripheral blood mononuclear cells, taken in the third trimester of pregnancy. CDR3 sequence (DNA): TGTGCCAGCAGTTATGAACACCGGGACAGTGGGACCCAGTACTTC. Amino acid sequence: CASSYEHRDSGTQYF.